The source of this TCR beta chain is a study of long-term antiretroviral therapy in people with HIV. Study-level points and caveats: Records did not include ART adherence, viral resistance or therapy changes.

Sequencing used immunoSEQ v3.0 at survey level. TCRdb keeps only in-frame clones here, not all; method: immunoSEQ multiplex PCR. Counted here are about 18,000 clones, roughly 89% occurring once; the ten biggest clones make up roughly 9%. There are 16 residues in the CDR3. Germline loops: CDR1 SGHVS, CDR2 FQNEAQ. Trimming removed 0 bases from V and 0 bases from J, with 10 bases in between. The table lists this clone with a count of one. The antigen is not known. Specimen: unsorted PBMCs, collected 3 years after starting antiretroviral therapy. This chain joins TRBV7-8 and TRBJ2-3; D gene unclear. This TCR was sampled from a man in his fifties or sixties with HIV. The CDR3 bases are TGTGCCAGCAGCTTAGCGCGACGCGCTAGCACAGATACGCAGTATTTT. It translates to CASSLARRASTDTQYF. Combining the CDR3 with reference TRBV7-8 and TRBJ2-3 gives the whole variable domain GAGVSQSPRYKVAKRGQDVALRCDPISGHVSLFWYQQALGQGPEFLTYFQNEAQLDKSGLPSDRFFAERPEGSVSTLKIQRTQQEDSAVYLCASSLARRASTDTQYFGPGTRLTVL.